This T cell receptor beta chain was identified during a study of shared clonotypes between healthy human individuals. Study results and limitations: Naive subsets generally had larger estimated richness than memory subsets.

Naive CD8 populations comprised CD45RO-negative cells positively selected for CCR7, excluding terminally differentiated effector memory CD45RA+ cells. The data were produced by immunoSEQ multiplex PCR, yet TCRdb's version contains in-frame clones alone and is incomplete. The sample includes a few million clones, roughly 95% of them seen just once. The germline V gene encodes CDR1 ENHRY and CDR2 SYGVKD. The CDR3 has 15 residues. The trim removed 4 bases at V and 5 bases at J, leaving 6 bases unmatched. About this clone: Antigen unknown.

Sequencing was performed on naive CD8+ T cells from PBMCs. J is TRBJ2-1 and V is TRBV10-3; 9 bases match TRBD1. This TCR derives from a man younger than 30 in good health. Some clones in this sample may be carry-over from other donors' samples. Written as DNA, the CDR3 is TGTGCCATCAGTGGAGGACAGGGGACCCACAATGAGCAGTTCTTC. Protein sequence: CAISGGQGTHNEQFF.